The 6 T cell receptor beta chains listed next were all sequenced from one sample in a study of CD8+CD57+ T cells in acquired aplastic anemia. Genomic DNA acted as the template from which TCR beta VDJ combination and CDR3 sequence profiling were carried out. TCRdb reprocessed the reads with MiXCR, giving one entry per CDR3 protein. The sample lists approximately 170,000 distinct CDR3 sequences, around half occurring once. An expansion of CD8+CD57+ cells by flow cytometry had been shown in patients chosen for sequencing. Material for sequencing was sorted CD4+, CD8+, or CD8+CD57+ T cells (not recorded which) from PBMCs. The receptors derive from a human donor with aplastic anemia.

This clonotype showed up many times. The chain carries TRBV12-3 or TRBV12-4 and TRBJ1-1, with 7 bases lining up with TRBD1. Germline trimming cut 5 bases from V and 3 bases from J; bases unmatched to any gene: 3. The CDR3 has 13 amino acids. This CDR3 is CASSTGAYTEAFF. In DNA, the CDR3 is TGTGCCAGCAGTACAGGGGCTTACACTGAAGCTTTCTTT.

The CDR3 region is CSAEGPGQTYEQYF. CDR3 bases: TGCAGCGCCGAAGGTCCGGGTCAAACCTACGAGCAGTACTTC. The genes are TRBV29-1 and TRBJ2-7; D gene uncertain. The CDR3 covers 14 residues. The V end lost 7 bases, the J end lost 2 bases, and 18 bases lay between the germline ends. From germline, CDR1 is SQVTM and CDR2 ANQGSEA.

Concerning this clonotype itself: Lacking the conserved final phenylalanine or tryptophan, this CDR3 likely reflects a read error. The DNA is left out, because the CDR3 cannot be placed on it with certainty; the CDR3 is given as TCRdb lists it. The J gene is TRBJ1-4, the V gene TRBV2; whether TRBD1, the table's D call, matches the DNA was not checked. Counting both end residues, the CDR3 totals 8 amino acids. The germline V gene encodes CDR1 SNHLY and CDR2 FYNNEI. The CDR3 here is CASSGGSY.

The V call is TRBV10-3, the J call TRBJ2-7; 13 bases are shared with TRBD2. CDR1 is ENHRY and CDR2 is SYGVKD in the germline V gene. The CDR3 extends over 15 amino acids. The ends lost 6 bases at V and 2 bases at J; junction bases unmatched: 4. DNA of the CDR3: TGTGCCATCAGCACTGGGACTAGCGGGACCTACGAGCAGTACTTC. Its protein is CAISTGTSGTYEQYF.

This chain links TRBV19 with TRBJ1-4; 8 bases match TRBD1. Germline CDR1 is LNHDA and CDR2 is SQIVND (reference sequence). CDR3 length equals 18 residues. The junction had 15 bases not matched to a gene; V was cut back by 2 bases and J by 7 bases. CDR3 nucleotide sequence: TGTGCCAGTAGTATATCGGTTCCGGGCAGGGGGCCTCTTGAAAAACTGTTTTTT. It translates to CASSISVPGRGPLEKLFF.

The chain's CDR3 is CASSLGSGTATYEQYF. The CDR3 DNA reads as TGTGCCAGCAGCTTAGGATCCGGGACAGCCACCTACGAGCAGTACTTC. The J gene is TRBJ2-7, the V gene TRBV7-8; 7 nucleotides match TRBD1. The V gene end was trimmed by 1 base and the J gene end by 2 bases; junction bases not matched to a gene: 8. The germline V gene encodes CDR1 SGHVS and CDR2 FQNEAQ. There are 16 residues in the CDR3.